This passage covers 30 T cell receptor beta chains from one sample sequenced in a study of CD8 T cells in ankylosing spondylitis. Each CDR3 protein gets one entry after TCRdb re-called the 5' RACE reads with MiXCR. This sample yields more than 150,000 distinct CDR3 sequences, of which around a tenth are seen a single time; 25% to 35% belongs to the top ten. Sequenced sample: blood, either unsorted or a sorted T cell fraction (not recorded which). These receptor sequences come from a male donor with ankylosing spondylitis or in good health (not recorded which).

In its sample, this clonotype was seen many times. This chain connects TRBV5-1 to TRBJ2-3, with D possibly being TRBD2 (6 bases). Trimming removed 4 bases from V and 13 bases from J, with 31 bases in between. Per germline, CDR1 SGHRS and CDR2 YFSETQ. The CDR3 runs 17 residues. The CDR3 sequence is CASSPTRGGGGGRPEYF. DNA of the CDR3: TGCGCCAGCAGCCCGACTAGAGGAGGAGGAGGAGGTCGACCAGAGTATTTT.

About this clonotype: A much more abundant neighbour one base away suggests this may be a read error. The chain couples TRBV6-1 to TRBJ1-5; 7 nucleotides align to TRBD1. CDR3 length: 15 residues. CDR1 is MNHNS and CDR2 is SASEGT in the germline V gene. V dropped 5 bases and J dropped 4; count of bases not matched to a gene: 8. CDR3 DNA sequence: TGTGCCAGCAGTCGGGGACAGAGGAATAATCAGCCCCAGCATTTT. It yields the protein CASSRGQRNNQPQHF.

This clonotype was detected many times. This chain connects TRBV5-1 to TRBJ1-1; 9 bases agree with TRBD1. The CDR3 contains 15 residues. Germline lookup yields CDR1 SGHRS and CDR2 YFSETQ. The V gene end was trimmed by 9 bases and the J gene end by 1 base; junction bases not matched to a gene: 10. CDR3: CATQQGATPNTEAFF. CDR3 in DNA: TGCGCCACACAACAGGGGGCGACCCCGAACACTGAAGCTTTCTTT.

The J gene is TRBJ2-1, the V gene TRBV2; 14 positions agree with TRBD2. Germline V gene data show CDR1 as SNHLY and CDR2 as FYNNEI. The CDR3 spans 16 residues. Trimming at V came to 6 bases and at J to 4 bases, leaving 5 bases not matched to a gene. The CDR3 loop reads CASRARLAGGYNEQFF. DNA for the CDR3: TGTGCCAGCAGGGCGCGACTAGCGGGAGGGTACAATGAGCAGTTCTTC. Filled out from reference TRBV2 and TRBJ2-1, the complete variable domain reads EPEVTQTPSHQVTQMGQEVILRCVPISNHLYFYWYRQILGQKVEFLVSFYNNEISEKSEIFDDQFSVERPDGSNFTLKIRSTKLEDSAMYFCASRARLAGGYNEQFFGPGTRLTVL.

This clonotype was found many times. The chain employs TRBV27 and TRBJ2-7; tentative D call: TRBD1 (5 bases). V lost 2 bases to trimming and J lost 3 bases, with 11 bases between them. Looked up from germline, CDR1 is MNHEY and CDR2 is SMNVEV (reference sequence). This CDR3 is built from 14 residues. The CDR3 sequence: CASSLKRTLYEQYF. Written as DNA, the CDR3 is TGTGCCAGCAGTTTAAAACGGACACTCTACGAGCAGTACTTC.

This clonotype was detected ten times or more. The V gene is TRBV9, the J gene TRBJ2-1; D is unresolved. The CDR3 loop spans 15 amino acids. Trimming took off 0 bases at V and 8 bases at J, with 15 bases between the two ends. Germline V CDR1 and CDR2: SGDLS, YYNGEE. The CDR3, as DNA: TGTGCCAGCAGCGTAGGCAGTGTAGGTCGGGATGAGCAGTTCTTC. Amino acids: CASSVGSVGRDEQFF. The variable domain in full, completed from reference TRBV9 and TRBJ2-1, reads DSGVTQTPKHLITATGQRVTLRCSPRSGDLSVYWYQQSLDQGLQFLIQYYNGEERAKGNILERFSAQQFPDLHSELNLSSLELGDSALYFCASSVGSVGRDEQFFGPGTRLTVL.

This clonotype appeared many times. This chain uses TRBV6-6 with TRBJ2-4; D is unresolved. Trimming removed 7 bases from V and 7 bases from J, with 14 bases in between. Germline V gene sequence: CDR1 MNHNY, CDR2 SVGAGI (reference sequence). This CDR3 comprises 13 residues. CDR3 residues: CASTHQPGNIQYF. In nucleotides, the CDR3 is TGTGCCAGCACCCACCAACCCGGGAACATTCAGTACTTC.

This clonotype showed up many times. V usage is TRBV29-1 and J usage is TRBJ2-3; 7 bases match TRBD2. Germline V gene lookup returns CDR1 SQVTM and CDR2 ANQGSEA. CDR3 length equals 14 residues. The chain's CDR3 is CSASRAGETDTQYF. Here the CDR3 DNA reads TGCAGTGCATCTAGGGCGGGAGAAACAGATACGCAGTATTTT.

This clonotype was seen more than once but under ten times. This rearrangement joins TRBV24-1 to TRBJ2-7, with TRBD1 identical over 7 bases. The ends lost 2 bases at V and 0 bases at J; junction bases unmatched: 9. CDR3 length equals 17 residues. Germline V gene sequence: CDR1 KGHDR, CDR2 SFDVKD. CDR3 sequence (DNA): TGTGCCACCAGTGATTGCTCCGGGACAGAAACCTCCTACGAGCAGTACTTC. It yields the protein CATSDCSGTETSYEQYF.

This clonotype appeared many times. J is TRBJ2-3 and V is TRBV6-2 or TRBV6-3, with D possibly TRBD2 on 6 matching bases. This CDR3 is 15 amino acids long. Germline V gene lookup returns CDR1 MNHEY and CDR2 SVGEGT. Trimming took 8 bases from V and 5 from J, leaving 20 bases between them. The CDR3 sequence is CASRGTALAGDTQYF. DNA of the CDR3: TGTGCCAGCCGGGGGACGGCCCTAGCAGGAGATACGCAGTATTTT.

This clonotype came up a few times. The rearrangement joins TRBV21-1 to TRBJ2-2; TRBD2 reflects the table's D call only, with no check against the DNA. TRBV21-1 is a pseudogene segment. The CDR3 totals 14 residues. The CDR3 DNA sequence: TGTGCCACCTATAGCGGGAGGCACACCGGGGAGCTGTTTTTT. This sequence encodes CATYSGRHTGELFF.

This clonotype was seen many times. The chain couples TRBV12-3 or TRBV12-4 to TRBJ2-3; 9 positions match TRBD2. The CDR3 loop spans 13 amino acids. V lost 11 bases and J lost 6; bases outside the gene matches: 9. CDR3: CAVAASGTDTQYF. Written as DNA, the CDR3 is TGTGCCGTTGCGGCTAGCGGGACCGATACGCAGTATTTT.

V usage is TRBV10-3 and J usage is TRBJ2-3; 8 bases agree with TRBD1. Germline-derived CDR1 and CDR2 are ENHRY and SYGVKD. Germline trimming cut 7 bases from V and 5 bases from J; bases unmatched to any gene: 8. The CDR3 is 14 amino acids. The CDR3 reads CAITPDRAIDTQYF. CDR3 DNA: TGTGCCATCACCCCGGACAGGGCCATAGATACGCAGTATTTT.

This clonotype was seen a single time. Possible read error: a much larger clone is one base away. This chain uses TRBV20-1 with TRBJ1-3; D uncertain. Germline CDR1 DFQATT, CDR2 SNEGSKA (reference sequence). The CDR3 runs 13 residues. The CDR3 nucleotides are TGCAGTGCTAGAGAGCCGGGTGGAAACACCGTATATTTT. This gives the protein CSAREPGGNTVYF.

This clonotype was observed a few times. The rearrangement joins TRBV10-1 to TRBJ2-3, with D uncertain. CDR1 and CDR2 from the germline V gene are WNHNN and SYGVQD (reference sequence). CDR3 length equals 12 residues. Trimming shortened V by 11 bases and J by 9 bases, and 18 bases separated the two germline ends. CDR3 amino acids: CAPRPAWITQYF. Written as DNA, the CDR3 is TGCGCCCCCCGACCCGCCTGGATAACGCAGTATTTT.

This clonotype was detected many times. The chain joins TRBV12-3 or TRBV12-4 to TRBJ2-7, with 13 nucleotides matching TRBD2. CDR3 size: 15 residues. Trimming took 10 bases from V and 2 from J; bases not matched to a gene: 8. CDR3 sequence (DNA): TGTGCCACCGCGACTAGCGGGAGGCCCCCCTACGAGCAGTACTTC. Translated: CATATSGRPPYEQYF.

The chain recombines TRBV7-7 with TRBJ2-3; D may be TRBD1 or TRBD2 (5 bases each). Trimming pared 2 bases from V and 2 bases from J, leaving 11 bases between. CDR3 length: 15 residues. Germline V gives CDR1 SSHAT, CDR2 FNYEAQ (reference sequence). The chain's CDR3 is CASSLLGPFTDTQYF. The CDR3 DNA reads TGTGCCAGCAGCTTACTGGGACCCTTCACAGATACGCAGTATTTT.

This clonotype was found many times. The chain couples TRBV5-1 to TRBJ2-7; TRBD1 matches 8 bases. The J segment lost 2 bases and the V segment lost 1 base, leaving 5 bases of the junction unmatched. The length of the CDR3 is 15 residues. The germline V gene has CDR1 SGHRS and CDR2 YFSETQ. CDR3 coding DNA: TGCGCCAGCAGCTTGCTAGGACAGGGAACCTACGAGCAGTACTTC. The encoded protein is CASSLLGQGTYEQYF.

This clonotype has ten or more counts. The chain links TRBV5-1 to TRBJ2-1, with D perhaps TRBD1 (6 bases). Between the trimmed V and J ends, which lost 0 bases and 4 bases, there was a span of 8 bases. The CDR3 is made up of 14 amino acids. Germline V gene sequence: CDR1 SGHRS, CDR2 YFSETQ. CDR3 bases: TGCGCCAGCAGCTTGGCTACAGGGTACAATGAGCAGTTCTTC. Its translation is CASSLATGYNEQFF.

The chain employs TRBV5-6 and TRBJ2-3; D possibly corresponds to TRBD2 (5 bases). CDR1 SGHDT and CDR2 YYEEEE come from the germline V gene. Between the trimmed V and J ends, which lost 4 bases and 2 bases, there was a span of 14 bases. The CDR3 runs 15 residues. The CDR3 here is CASSPDYSNTDTQYF. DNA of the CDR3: TGTGCCAGCAGCCCAGACTACTCGAACACAGATACGCAGTATTTT.

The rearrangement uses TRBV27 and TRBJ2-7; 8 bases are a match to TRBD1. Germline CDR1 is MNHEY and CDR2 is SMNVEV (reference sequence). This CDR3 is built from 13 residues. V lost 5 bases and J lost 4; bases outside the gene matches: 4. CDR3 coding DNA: TGTGCCAGCAGTATACGACAGGGGTACGAGCAGTACTTC. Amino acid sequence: CASSIRQGYEQYF.

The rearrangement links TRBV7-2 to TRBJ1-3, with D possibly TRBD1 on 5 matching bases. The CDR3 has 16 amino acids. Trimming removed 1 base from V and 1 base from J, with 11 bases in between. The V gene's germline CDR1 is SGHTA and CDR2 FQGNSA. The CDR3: CASSLESAGSGNTIYF. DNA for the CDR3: TGTGCCAGCAGCTTAGAATCCGCAGGGTCTGGAAACACCATATATTTT. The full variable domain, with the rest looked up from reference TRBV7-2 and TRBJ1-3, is GAGVSQSPSNKVTEKGKDVELRCDPISGHTALYWYRQSLGQGLEFLIYFQGNSAPDKSGLPSDRFSAERTGGSVSTLTIQRTQQEDSAVYLCASSLESAGSGNTIYFGEGSWLTVV.

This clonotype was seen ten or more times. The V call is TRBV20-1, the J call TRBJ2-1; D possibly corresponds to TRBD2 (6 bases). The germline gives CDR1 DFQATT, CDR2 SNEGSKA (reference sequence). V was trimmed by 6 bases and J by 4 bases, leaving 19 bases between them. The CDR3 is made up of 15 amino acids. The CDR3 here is CSAKGNSGKYNEQFF. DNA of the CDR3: TGCAGTGCCAAAGGGAATAGCGGCAAATACAATGAGCAGTTCTTC.

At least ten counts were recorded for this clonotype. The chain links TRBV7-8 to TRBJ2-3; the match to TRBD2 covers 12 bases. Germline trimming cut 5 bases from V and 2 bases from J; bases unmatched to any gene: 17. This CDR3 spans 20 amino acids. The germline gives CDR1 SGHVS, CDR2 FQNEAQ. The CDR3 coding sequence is TGTGCCAGCAGCCTCCCTAGCGGGAGGGCATCTTCTACAGACACAGATACGCAGTATTTT. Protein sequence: CASSLPSGRASSTDTDTQYF.

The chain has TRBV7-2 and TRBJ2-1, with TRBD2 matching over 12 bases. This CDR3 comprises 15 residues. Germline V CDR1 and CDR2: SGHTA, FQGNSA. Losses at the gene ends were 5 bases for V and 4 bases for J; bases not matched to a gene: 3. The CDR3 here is CASSPLAGGYNEQFF. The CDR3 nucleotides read TGTGCCAGCAGCCCACTAGCGGGGGGATACAATGAGCAGTTCTTC.

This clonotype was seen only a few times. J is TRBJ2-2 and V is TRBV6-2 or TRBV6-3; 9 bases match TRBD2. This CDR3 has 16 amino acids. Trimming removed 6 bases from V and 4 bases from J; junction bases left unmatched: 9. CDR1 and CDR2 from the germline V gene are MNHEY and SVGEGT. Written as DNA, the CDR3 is TGTGCCAGCAGCTCCAACTTAGCGGGGGTCACCGGGGAGCTGTTTTTT. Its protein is CASSSNLAGVTGELFF.

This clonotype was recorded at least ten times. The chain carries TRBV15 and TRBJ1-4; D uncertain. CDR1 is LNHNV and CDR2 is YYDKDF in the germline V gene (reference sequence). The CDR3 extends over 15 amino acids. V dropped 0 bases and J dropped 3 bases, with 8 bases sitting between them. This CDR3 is CATSRDKQPNEKLFF. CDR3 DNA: TGTGCCACCAGCAGAGATAAACAGCCTAATGAAAAACTGTTTTTT.

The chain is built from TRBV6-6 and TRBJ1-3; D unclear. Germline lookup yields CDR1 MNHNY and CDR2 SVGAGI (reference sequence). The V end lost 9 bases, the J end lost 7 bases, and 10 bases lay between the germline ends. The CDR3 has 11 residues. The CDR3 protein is CASSGQNTIYF. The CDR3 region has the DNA TGTGCCAGTTCCGGGCAGAACACCATATATTTT.

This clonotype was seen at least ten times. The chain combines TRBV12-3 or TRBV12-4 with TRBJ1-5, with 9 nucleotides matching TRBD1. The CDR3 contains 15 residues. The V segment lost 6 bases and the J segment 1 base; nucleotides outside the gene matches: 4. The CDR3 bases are TGTGCCAGCAGGGGACAGGGTGGGAGCAATCAGCCCCAGCATTTT. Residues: CASRGQGGSNQPQHF.

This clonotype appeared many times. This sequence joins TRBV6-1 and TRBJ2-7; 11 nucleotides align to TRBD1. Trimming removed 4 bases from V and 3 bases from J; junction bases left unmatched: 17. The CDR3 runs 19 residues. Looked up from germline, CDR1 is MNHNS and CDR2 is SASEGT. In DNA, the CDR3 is TGTGCCAGCAGTGGAAAGTCGGGGCCGGGGACAGGGGGTTTCTACGAGCAGTACTTC. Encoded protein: CASSGKSGPGTGGFYEQYF.